What follows is one TCR beta chain and its context. These data come from a study of T cells in Graves' hyperthyroidism and ophthalmopathy. Germline-derived CDR1 and CDR2 are MNHEY and SMNVEV (reference sequence). V was clipped by 5 bases and J by 5 bases; unmatched bases: 4. The CDR3 spans 14 residues. TCR beta CDR3 sequences were amplified from RNA transcripts. A first-round RT-PCR of the TCR CDR3 used the HTBI primer set. TCRdb reanalysed the multiplex PCR reads using MiXCR and keeps one entry per CDR3 protein. The sample includes 300,000 to 500,000 distinct CDR3 sequences, over 11% of them seen just once. Isolation of PBMCs was performed on around 9.4 ml fresh peripheral blood.

The chain links TRBV27 to TRBJ2-1; 9 bases match TRBD2. The sample was blood. The TCR sequence derives from a man aged 50 to 59 with Graves' ophthalmopathy. The CDR3 DNA reads as TGTGCCAGCAGTCCCGCGGGAGGGGACAATGAGCAGTTCTTC. Residues: CASSPAGGDNEQFF.